This T cell receptor beta chain was sequenced for a study of blood T cell repertoires in COVID-19. Study overall: The United States, Italy and Spain supplied acute and convalescent COVID-19 samples. Sources were T cells, B-cell-depleted T cells, or PBMCs; the material itself was cDNA or gDNA.

As handled by the study authors: Researchers report that nucleated cell counts were estimated from reference gene primer amplification. Repertoires were generated with immunoSEQ multiplex PCR, while TCRdb's copy carries only in-frame clones and drops some. Clonal size and the V and J genes are those of that table, whereas D and trimming came from the DNA. The sample has about 91,000 clones; 85% to 90% are singletons. The material sequenced was peripheral blood. This clonotype was sampled from a woman of 80 years or more with active COVID-19.

The CDR3 DNA follows: TGCAGCGCATATTCGTCTCCCGCGGTGGCTGAAGCTTTCTTT. It yields the protein CSAYSSPAVAEAFF. This sequence joins TRBV29-1 and TRBJ1-1; D remains ambiguous. The V gene's germline CDR1 is SQVTM and CDR2 ANQGSEA. V was pared by 7 bases and J by 6 bases, with 21 bases between. This CDR3 has 14 residues.